The clone carrying this T cell receptor (beta chain) occurred many times. What it recognizes is unknown. These data belong to a study of T cell repertoires in cytomegalovirus infection. About the study: Public TCR beta signatures were indicative of both CMV infection and a matching HLA type.

Study results and limitations: HLA-C-restricted CMV-specific TCR beta clonotypes were dominant in the ex vivo response. Frequencies of public TCR beta families were cumulated, and this identified carriers of CMV plus the relevant HLA.

MiXCR, run by TCRdb on the reads, gives a single entry per CDR3 protein. This sample has about 89,000 distinct CDR3 sequences, with 25% to 30% found just once. The sequenced sample was CD8+ T cells from cultured PBMCs, obtained from culture after CMV antigen stimulation. The sequence was collected from a human donor in good health (CMV status not recorded). Some clones in this sample may be carry-over from other donors' samples.

The CDR3 is CASSIDSTNTEAFF. CDR3 sequence (DNA): TGTGCCAGCAGTATCGACAGCACGAACACTGAAGCTTTCTTT. The V and J genes are TRBV12-3 or TRBV12-4 and TRBJ1-1, with D maybe TRBD1 (5 bases). The CDR3 covers 14 residues. Trimming took 5 bases from V and 1 from J, leaving 11 bases between them.